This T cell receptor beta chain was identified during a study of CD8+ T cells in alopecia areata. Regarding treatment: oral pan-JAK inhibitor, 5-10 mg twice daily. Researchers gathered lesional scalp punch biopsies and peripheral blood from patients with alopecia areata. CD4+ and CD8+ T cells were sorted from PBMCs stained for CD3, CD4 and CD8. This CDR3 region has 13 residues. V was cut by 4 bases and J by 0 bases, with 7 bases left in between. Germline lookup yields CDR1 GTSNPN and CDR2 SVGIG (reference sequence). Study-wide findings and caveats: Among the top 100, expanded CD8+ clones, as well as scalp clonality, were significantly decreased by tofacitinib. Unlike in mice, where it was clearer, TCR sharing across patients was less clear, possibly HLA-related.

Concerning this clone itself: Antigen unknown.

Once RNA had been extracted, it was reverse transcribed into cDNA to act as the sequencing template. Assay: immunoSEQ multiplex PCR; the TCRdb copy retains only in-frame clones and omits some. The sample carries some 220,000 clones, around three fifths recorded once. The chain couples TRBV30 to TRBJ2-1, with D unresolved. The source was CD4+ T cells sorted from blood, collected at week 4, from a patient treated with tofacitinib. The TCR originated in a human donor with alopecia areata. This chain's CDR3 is CAWKSSSYNEQFF. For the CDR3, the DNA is TGTGCCTGGAAGAGCAGCTCCTACAATGAGCAGTTCTTC. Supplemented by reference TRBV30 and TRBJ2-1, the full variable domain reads SQTIHQWPATLVQPVGSPLSLECTVEGTSNPNLYWYRQAAGRGLQLLFYSVGIGQISSEVPQNLSASRPQDRQFILSSKKLLLSDSGFYLCAWKSSSYNEQFFGPGTRLTVL.